This TCR beta chain was recovered during a study of glioma-infiltrating T cells after dendritic cell vaccination. Study background: Glioblastoma patients came from Phase I and II dendritic cell vaccination trials. Monocyte-derived dendritic cells, cultured approximately 7 days with IL-4 and GM-CSF, were pulsed with autologous tumor lysate.

Losses at the gene ends were 1 base for V and 4 bases for J; bases not matched to a gene: 6. The V gene's germline CDR1 is SGHNT and CDR2 YYREEE (reference sequence). This CDR3 comprises 16 residues. The repertoire was sequenced with immunoSEQ multiplex PCR; TCRdb's copy has only in-frame clones and lacks some. In the table there are roughly 80,000 clones, 70% to 90% of which are singletons. The specimen was blood, collected before dendritic cell vaccination. This chain links TRBV5-4 with TRBJ2-3; 10 bases agree with TRBD2. The sequence came from a human donor with glioblastoma. This chain's CDR3 is CASSLTAGGAADTQYF. The CDR3 DNA is TGTGCCAGCAGCTTGACAGCGGGGGGGGCAGCAGATACGCAGTATTTT.